These 13 T cell receptor beta chains share one sample of origin, sequenced in a study of response to subunit inactivated influenza vaccine. TCRdb re-called the RT-PCR reads through MiXCR, storing one row per CDR3 protein. The data contain roughly 500,000 distinct CDR3 sequences, roughly 23% of them singletons. The sample was also linked to a second study, of T cells expressing NK-cell markers. From that report: It was by 5'RACE template switching with UMIs that TCR beta cDNA was made.

Sequenced material: CD4+ T cells sorted from PBMCs, taken about 13 days after vaccination. All receptors derive from a man in his fifties or sixties who received an inactivated influenza vaccine.

This clonotype was recorded a few times. The rearrangement joins TRBV3-1 to TRBJ1-2, with 7 bases aligning to TRBD1. V shed 0 bases, J shed 2 bases, and the junction held 6 bases outside the gene matches. In germline, CDR1 is LGHDT, CDR2 YNNKEL (reference sequence). The CDR3 sequence is 16 residues long. The CDR3 region has the DNA TGTGCCAGCAGCCAAGAATGGGACAGAAGAAACTATGGCTACACCTTC. Encoded protein: CASSQEWDRRNYGYTF.

V gene TRBV12-3 or TRBV12-4 combines with J gene TRBJ1-3; D is undetermined. V shed 4 bases and J shed 6 bases, with 7 bases lying between them. CDR3 length: 12 residues. The CDR3 protein is CASSYRPNTIYF. DNA of the CDR3: TGTGCCAGCAGTTACCGTCCAAACACCATATATTTT.

This clonotype appeared a few times. This sequence joins TRBV5-5 and TRBJ1-2; D is unresolved. Germline assignment: CDR1 SGHKS and CDR2 YYEKEE (reference sequence). The CDR3 contains 11 residues. V lost 2 bases and J 9 bases, leaving 8 bases between the germline ends. The DNA for the CDR3 is TGTGCCAGCAGCTTCGGGGTTCGCTACACCTTC. As protein: CASSFGVRYTF.

The V call is TRBV7-2, the J call TRBJ1-5; D is uncertain. The CDR3 is made up of 13 amino acids. V was clipped by 6 bases and J by 2 bases, with 8 bases between them. From germline, CDR1 is SGHTA and CDR2 FQGNSA. Here the CDR3 reads CASRKEGNQPQHF. DNA for the CDR3: TGTGCCAGCAGGAAGGAGGGCAATCAGCCCCAGCATTTT. Using reference TRBV7-2 and TRBJ1-5 for the parts outside the CDR3, the full variable domain is GAGVSQSPSNKVTEKGKDVELRCDPISGHTALYWYRQSLGQGLEFLIYFQGNSAPDKSGLPSDRFSAERTGGSVSTLTIQRTQQEDSAVYLCASRKEGNQPQHFGDGTRLSIL.

The chain recombines TRBV7-2 with TRBJ2-3; TRBD2 agrees at 11 bases. CDR1 SGHTA and CDR2 FQGNSA come from the germline V gene. The CDR3 sequence is 16 residues long. Trimming removed 2 bases from V and 2 bases from J; junction bases left unmatched: 3. The CDR3 nucleotides read TGTGCCAGCAGCTTACGTAGCGGGAGGGCCACAGATACGCAGTATTTT. Its protein is CASSLRSGRATDTQYF.

The chain couples TRBV25-1 to TRBJ2-5; 8 bases match TRBD2. Germline CDR1 reads MGHDK; CDR2 reads SYGVNS. V was pared by 8 bases and J by 5 bases, with 13 bases of the junction left unmatched. This CDR3 region has 15 residues. CDR3 region: CASSPAGGAWETQYF. CDR3 coding DNA: TGTGCCAGCTCCCCTGCGGGGGGCGCTTGGGAGACCCAGTACTTC.

This clonotype showed up just a few times. This sequence joins TRBV29-1 and TRBJ1-1; 7 nucleotides match TRBD1. Germline V gene data show CDR1 as SQVTM and CDR2 as ANQGSEA. V lost 6 bases to trimming and J lost 5 bases; unmatched junction nucleotides: 9. The CDR3 is 13 amino acids. CDR3: CSVETGFGTEAFF. CDR3 nucleotides: TGCAGCGTCGAGACAGGGTTCGGGACTGAAGCTTTCTTT.

The J gene is TRBJ2-5, the V gene TRBV11-2, with D possibly called TRBD1 or TRBD2 (5 bases each). Germline V gene data show CDR1 as SGHAT and CDR2 as FQNNGV. CDR3 length: 15 amino acids. Between the trimmed V and J ends, which lost 5 bases and 1 base, there was a span of 14 bases. DNA for the CDR3: TGTGCCAGCAGCCTCACCGGGACGCCCCAAGAGACCCAGTACTTC. It translates to CASSLTGTPQETQYF.

The V and J genes are TRBV15 and TRBJ2-1, with D perhaps assigned TRBD1 or TRBD2 (5 bases each). CDR1 and CDR2 from the germline V gene are LNHNV and YYDKDF (reference sequence). Trimming cost V 3 bases and J 4 bases, with 7 bases left between them. This CDR3 is built from 13 residues. For the CDR3, the DNA is TGTGCCACCAGCAGTGGGGGATACAATGAGCAGTTCTTC. Its translation is CATSSGGYNEQFF.

The CDR3 DNA sequence: TGTGCCAGCAGTGAAAGGGTTCGTAATGAGCAGTTCTTC. Its protein is CASSERVRNEQFF. The chain employs TRBV25-1 and TRBJ2-1; no firm D call. CDR1 and CDR2 (germline): MGHDK, SYGVNS. V lost 2 bases, J lost 7 bases, and 9 bases lay in between. CDR3 length: 13 amino acids.

This clonotype was found a few times. The V call is TRBV29-1, the J call TRBJ2-7; D unclear. The CDR3 is 13 residues long. The V and J ends lost 7 bases and 4 bases respectively, with 17 bases between them. The germline CDR1 and CDR2 sequences are SQVTM and ANQGSEA. The CDR3 here is CSAGDGGAYEQYF. For the CDR3, the DNA is TGCAGCGCGGGCGATGGCGGAGCTTACGAGCAGTACTTC.

The chain is built from TRBV18 and TRBJ2-1, with D unresolved. V was clipped by 5 bases and J by 3 bases, with 11 bases between them. Germline values: CDR1 KGHSH, CDR2 LQKENI. The CDR3 consists of 14 residues. The CDR3 region is CASSGILNYNEQFF. As DNA, the CDR3 is TGTGCCAGCTCAGGTATATTAAACTACAATGAGCAGTTCTTC.

Here the CDR3 reads CASSGAGTSGSDTQYF. DNA for the CDR3: TGCGCCAGCAGCGGAGCCGGGACTAGCGGGTCAGATACGCAGTATTTT. The chain joins TRBV5-1 to TRBJ2-3; 12 positions agree with TRBD2. The CDR3 spans 16 residues. Germline V gene data show CDR1 as SGHRS and CDR2 as YFSETQ. V lost 4 bases and J lost 4; bases outside the gene matches: 7.